These 26 T cell receptor beta chains were all obtained from the same sample, sequenced in a study of neoadjuvant anti-PD-1 for oral cavity cancer. Stated time point: after neoadjuvant nivolumab, at surgical resection. Method: immunoSEQ multiplex PCR; TCRdb's copy keeps in-frame clones and lacks some. This sample carries around 5,800 clones, about 57% of them seen once, and the ten largest clones take around 6.8%. The sequencing here drew on tumor tissue, taken after nivolumab (anti-PD-1) treatment. The receptors come from a person between 40 and 80 years old with oral cavity squamous cell carcinoma.

This clone was picked up a small number of times. V and J are TRBV18 and TRBJ1-1; maybe TRBD1 (6 bases). This CDR3 contains 15 residues. Trimming took 5 bases from V and 4 from J, leaving 17 bases between them. Germline CDR1 reads KGHSH; CDR2 reads LQKENI. The CDR3, as DNA: TGTGCCAGCTCATCGGGCGCAGGGGTAAGCACTGAAGCTTTCTTT. It yields the protein CASSSGAGVSTEAFF.

The rearrangement links TRBV5-4 to TRBJ1-2; 8 bases agree with TRBD1. Germline CDR1 SGHNT, CDR2 YYREEE (reference sequence). With 6 bases clipped from V and 2 bases from J, the junction kept 9 bases outside the gene matches. The CDR3 is 15 residues long. CDR3 protein: CASTPLRDRNYGYTF. The DNA of the CDR3 is TGTGCCAGCACCCCCTTAAGGGACAGGAACTATGGCTACACCTTC.

The genes are TRBV10-1 and TRBJ1-1, with D unresolved. The CDR3 has 13 amino acids. The germline V gene encodes CDR1 WNHNN and CDR2 SYGVQD (reference sequence). Trimming removed 3 bases at V and 4 bases at J, with 9 bases between. The CDR3 region is CASSERGSTEAFF. Written as DNA, the CDR3 is TGCGCCAGCAGTGAACGGGGTTCCACTGAAGCTTTCTTT.

There are a few counts of this clone. The chain joins TRBV28 to TRBJ1-3; 7 nucleotides match TRBD1. The V gene end was trimmed by 9 bases and the J gene end by 5 bases; junction bases not matched to a gene: 4. The CDR3 loop spans 12 amino acids. Germline CDR1 MDHEN, CDR2 SYDVKM. This chain's CDR3 is CASGTERNTIYF. The CDR3 nucleotides read TGTGCCAGTGGGACAGAAAGAAACACCATATATTTT.

This sequence joins TRBV19 and TRBJ1-1; TRBD1 matches at 8 bases. In germline, CDR1 is LNHDA, CDR2 SQIVND (reference sequence). V lost 3 bases, J lost 0 bases, and 3 bases stayed unmatched. The CDR3 spans 15 residues. The chain's CDR3 is CASSIGTGLNTEAFF. DNA of the CDR3: TGTGCCAGTAGTATTGGGACAGGTTTGAACACTGAAGCTTTCTTT.

The chain combines TRBV27 with TRBJ1-6; a possible D gene is TRBD1 (6 bases). This CDR3 has 17 amino acids. The germline CDR1 and CDR2 sequences are MNHEY and SMNVEV (reference sequence). V was clipped by 5 bases and J by 7 bases, with 21 bases between them. DNA of the CDR3: TGTGCCAGCAGTCCAATACCCCAGGGGTCGCGAAATTCACCCCTCCACTTT. Its protein is CASSPIPQGSRNSPLHF.

The chain has TRBV19 and TRBJ1-1, with 9 bases fitting TRBD1. This CDR3 comprises 15 residues. Per the germline V gene, CDR1 is LNHDA and CDR2 is SQIVND (reference sequence). Unmatched junction bases numbered 9, after V lost 3 bases and J lost 7 bases. The CDR3 region has the DNA TGTGCCAGTAGTATCCCGGACAGGGGCTCCGGTGAAGCTTTCTTT. Translated, it gives CASSIPDRGSGEAFF.

V usage is TRBV9 and J usage is TRBJ2-2; 8 nucleotides agree with TRBD2. Germline CDR1 is SGDLS and CDR2 is YYNGEE. Unmatched junction bases numbered 15, after V lost 3 bases and J lost 5 bases. The CDR3 sequence is 18 residues long. CDR3 loop: CASSAPRRRGGGTGELFF. The CDR3, as DNA: TGTGCCAGCAGCGCCCCTCGGCGTCGGGGGGGCGGGACCGGGGAGCTGTTTTTT.

CDR3: CASSIVERAGELFF. Here the CDR3 DNA reads TGTGCCAGTAGTATAGTAGAGCGAGCCGGGGAGCTGTTTTTT. The chain uses TRBV19 and TRBJ2-2; D is unresolved. CDR1 is LNHDA and CDR2 is SQIVND in the germline V gene (reference sequence). This CDR3 spans 14 amino acids. The germline V and J ends were trimmed by 1 base and 6 bases, with 9 bases remaining between them. Together with reference TRBV19 and TRBJ2-2, the CDR3 gives the full variable domain: DGGITQSPKYLFRKEGQNVTLSCEQNLNHDAMYWYRQDPGQGLRLIYYSQIVNDFQKGDIAEGYSVSREKKESFPLTVTSAQKNPTAFYLCASSIVERAGELFFGEGSRLTVL.

The rearrangement joins TRBV28 to TRBJ2-1; D possibly corresponds to TRBD1 (6 bases). Germline loops: CDR1 MDHEN, CDR2 SYDVKM. CDR3 size: 17 residues. Trimming took 2 bases from V and 0 from J, leaving 14 bases between them. CDR3 region: CASSLIGGLGSYNEQFF. The CDR3 coding sequence is TGTGCCAGCAGTTTAATAGGGGGATTGGGCTCCTACAATGAGCAGTTCTTC.

The chain carries TRBV4-1 and TRBJ2-1, with 9 bases lining up with TRBD1. The trim removed 1 base at V and 13 bases at J, leaving 11 bases unmatched. Germline CDR1 reads MGHRA; CDR2 reads YSYEKL. The length of the CDR3 is 15 residues. CDR3 in amino acids: CASSQGQGGTVRQFF. In nucleotides, the CDR3 is TGCGCCAGCAGCCAAGGACAGGGGGGTACCGTTAGACAGTTCTTC.

This chain links TRBV5-4 with TRBJ2-7; 7 positions agree with TRBD1. The ends lost 3 bases at V and 2 bases at J; junction bases unmatched: 5. Germline V gives CDR1 SGHNT, CDR2 YYREEE (reference sequence). CDR3 length equals 14 residues. This CDR3 reads CASSSTGSTYEQYF. The DNA of the CDR3 is TGTGCCAGCAGCTCGACAGGGTCTACCTACGAGCAGTACTTC.

This clone showed up just a few times. The chain combines TRBV7-2 with TRBJ2-1; TRBD2 matches at 8 bases. Germline CDR1 is SGHTA and CDR2 is FQGNSA. Trimming at V came to 1 base and at J to 2 bases, leaving 4 bases not matched to a gene. The CDR3 contains 16 residues. CDR3 in amino acids: CASSLVTSGPYNEQFF. The CDR3 DNA sequence: TGTGCCAGCAGCTTAGTTACTAGCGGCCCCTACAATGAGCAGTTCTTC. The full variable domain, in which reference TRBV7-2 and TRBJ2-1 provide the parts outside the CDR3, is GAGVSQSPSNKVTEKGKDVELRCDPISGHTALYWYRQSLGQGLEFLIYFQGNSAPDKSGLPSDRFSAERTGGSVSTLTIQRTQQEDSAVYLCASSLVTSGPYNEQFFGPGTRLTVL.

This clone was counted only a few times. V is TRBV2 and J is TRBJ1-5, with D unresolved. This CDR3 is 15 amino acids long. The V gene lost 1 base and the J gene lost 6 bases, with 13 bases spanning the gap. Germline V gene sequence: CDR1 SNHLY, CDR2 FYNNEI. CDR3 region: CASSEGGAFRQPQHF. The CDR3 nucleotides read TGTGCCAGCAGTGAAGGAGGAGCTTTTCGTCAGCCCCAGCATTTT.

The chain links TRBV5-1 to TRBJ1-2, with TRBD1 matching over 7 bases. Germline lookup yields CDR1 SGHRS and CDR2 YFSETQ. The CDR3 has 14 residues. With 3 bases clipped from V and 4 bases from J, the junction kept 6 bases outside the gene matches. In DNA form, the CDR3 reads TGCGCCAGCAGCTGGGGGACAGCCCGCTATGGCTACACCTTC. It codes for CASSWGTARYGYTF.

The chain employs TRBV7-2 and TRBJ2-1; D call uncertain. V was shortened by 7 bases and J by 0 bases, with 10 bases between the two germline ends. CDR1 is SGHTA, CDR2 FQGNSA, per germline. The CDR3 runs to 14 residues. CDR3 loop: CASKLASSYNEQFF. The CDR3 bases are TGTGCCAGCAAACTGGCAAGCTCCTACAATGAGCAGTTCTTC. The variable domain in full, with the rest retrieved from reference TRBV7-2 and TRBJ2-1, is GAGVSQSPSNKVTEKGKDVELRCDPISGHTALYWYRQSLGQGLEFLIYFQGNSAPDKSGLPSDRFSAERTGGSVSTLTIQRTQQEDSAVYLCASKLASSYNEQFFGPGTRLTVL.

The genes are TRBV11-2 and TRBJ2-5; 10 positions agree with TRBD1. The germline gives CDR1 SGHAT, CDR2 FQNNGV. The CDR3 spans 15 residues. The V segment lost 5 bases and the J segment 5 bases; nucleotides outside the gene matches: 8. The CDR3, as DNA: TGTGCCAGCAGCCTGGGACAGGGGCGGAGTGAGACCCAGTACTTC. As protein: CASSLGQGRSETQYF.

By frequency in the sample, this clone is medium-sized (0.01 to 0.1%). The rearrangement joins TRBV5-6 to TRBJ1-4, with 8 bases that match TRBD1. Per the germline V gene, CDR1 is SGHDT and CDR2 is YYEEEE. With 4 bases clipped from V and 3 bases from J, the junction kept 8 bases outside the gene matches. This CDR3 has 16 amino acids. In DNA form, the CDR3 reads TGTGCCAGCAGCGTTCGCTTCAGGGGGCCTAATGAAAAACTGTTTTTT. This sequence encodes CASSVRFRGPNEKLFF.

V and J are TRBV5-8 and TRBJ2-5; TRBD2 matches at 12 bases. The trim removed 4 bases at V and 5 bases at J, leaving 12 bases unmatched. The CDR3 is 17 residues long. The germline V gene has CDR1 SGHTS and CDR2 YDEGEE. The CDR3 DNA sequence: TGTGCCAGCAGCCCCCCTAGCGGGAGGGCCTCCAGGGAGACCCAGTACTTC. Translation gives CASSPPSGRASRETQYF.

V gene TRBV13 combines with J gene TRBJ1-5; tentatively, D is TRBD1 (5 bases). Germline values: CDR1 PRHDT, CDR2 FYEKMQ (reference sequence). This CDR3 contains 17 residues. V dropped 5 bases and J dropped 0 bases, with 17 bases sitting between them. CDR3 coding DNA: TGTGCCAGCAGCCTCAGGGCTGGAAGAAATAGCAATCAGCCCCAGCATTTT. The encoded protein is CASSLRAGRNSNQPQHF.

The chain links TRBV13 to TRBJ1-1; D remains unclear. Trimming cost V 0 bases and J 4 bases, with 18 bases left between them. Germline V gives CDR1 PRHDT, CDR2 FYEKMQ (reference sequence). There are 17 residues in the CDR3. As DNA, the CDR3 is TGTGCCAGCAGCTTAGGCCGAGACTGGGCGAGTGGCACTGAAGCTTTCTTT. Amino acids: CASSLGRDWASGTEAFF.

V usage is TRBV6-6 and J usage is TRBJ2-3; D uncertain. Trimming pared 7 bases from V and 5 bases from J, leaving 7 bases between. CDR3 length: 11 amino acids. CDR1 is MNHNY and CDR2 is SVGAGI in the germline V gene (reference sequence). The CDR3 nucleotides read TGTGCCAGCAATTGGGGAGATACGCAGTATTTT. Protein product: CASNWGDTQYF.

J is TRBJ1-6 and V is TRBV25-1; unclear D gene. Germline lookup yields CDR1 MGHDK and CDR2 SYGVNS. V dropped 1 base and J dropped 4 bases, with 8 bases sitting between them. The CDR3 has 15 amino acids. DNA for the CDR3: TGTGCCAGCAGTGAATCGGCAGTTTATAATTCACCCCTCCACTTT. Protein product: CASSESAVYNSPLHF.

The chain links TRBV29-1 to TRBJ2-3; TRBD2 aligns across 7 bases. The CDR3 runs to 13 residues. Per the germline V gene, CDR1 is SQVTM and CDR2 is ANQGSEA. J gave up 0 bases and V 8 bases, and 5 bases lay outside the gene matches. CDR3 amino acids: CSTSGTSTDTQYF. The CDR3 nucleotides are TGCAGCACGAGCGGGACCAGCACAGATACGCAGTATTTT.

V usage is TRBV6-5 and J usage is TRBJ2-7; 7 positions match TRBD1. The CDR3 covers 14 residues. J lost 4 bases, V lost 5 bases, and 8 bases had no gene match. Germline-derived CDR1 and CDR2 are MNHEY and SVGAGI. CDR3: CASSLTGNSYEQYF. DNA of the CDR3: TGTGCCAGCAGTCTGACAGGGAATAGTTACGAGCAGTACTTC.

This clone is medium-sized in the sample. The rearrangement joins TRBV28 to TRBJ2-1; TRBD1 might be the D (5 bases). The ends were cut back, 4 bases at V and 3 bases at J, with 10 bases in the middle. The CDR3 is 14 residues long. Germline V lookup: CDR1 MDHEN, CDR2 SYDVKM. The CDR3 region has the DNA TGTGCCAGCAGTTCAATAGACAGCTACAATGAGCAGTTCTTC. Translating it yields CASSSIDSYNEQFF.